The entry below describes one TCR beta chain. With a much larger clone just one base away, this may be a read error. Data came from immunoSEQ multiplex PCR; TCRdb stores just in-frame clones and leaves some out. This sample has fewer than 180,000 clones; approximately 80% occur once, and the top ten carry less than 2.5%. The sample originates from a study of blood T cell repertoires in COVID-19. Across the study: T cells, B-cell-depleted T cells, or PBMCs supplied cDNA or gDNA.

This CDR3 contains 13 residues. Germline V lookup: CDR1 LGHDT, CDR2 YNNKEL (reference sequence). V shed 4 bases, J shed 4 bases, and the junction held 1 base outside the gene matches. The receptor was derived from a man between 65 and 85 years old with acute or convalescent COVID-19. Sequenced: peripheral blood. The chain uses TRBV3-1 (or the pseudogene TRBV3-2) and TRBJ1-2, with 9 positions matching TRBD1. CDR3 nucleotide sequence: TGTGCCAGCAGCCTGACAGGGGGCTATGGCTACACCTTC. This gives the protein CASSLTGGYGYTF.